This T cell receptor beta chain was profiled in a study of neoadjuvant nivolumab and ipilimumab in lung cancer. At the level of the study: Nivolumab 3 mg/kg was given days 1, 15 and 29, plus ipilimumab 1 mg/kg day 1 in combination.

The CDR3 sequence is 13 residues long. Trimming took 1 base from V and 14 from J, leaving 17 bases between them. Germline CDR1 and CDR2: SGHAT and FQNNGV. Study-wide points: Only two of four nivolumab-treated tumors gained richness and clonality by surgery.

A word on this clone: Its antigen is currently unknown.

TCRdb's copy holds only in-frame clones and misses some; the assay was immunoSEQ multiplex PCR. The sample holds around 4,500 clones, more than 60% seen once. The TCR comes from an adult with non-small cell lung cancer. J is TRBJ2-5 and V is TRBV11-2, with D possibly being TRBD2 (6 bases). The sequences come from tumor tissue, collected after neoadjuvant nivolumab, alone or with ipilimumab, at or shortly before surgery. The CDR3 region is CASSLGTELACYF. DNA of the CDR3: TGTGCCAGCAGCTTAGGCACCGAACTAGCTTGCTACTTC.